This TCR beta chain was sequenced in a study of T cell repertoires in cytomegalovirus infection. V lost 6 bases, J lost 0 bases, and 12 bases lay in between. CDR3 size: 15 residues. Per the germline V gene, CDR1 is MNHNS and CDR2 is SASEGT. The table lists this clonotype with many counts. Each CDR3 protein is one row after TCRdb ran MiXCR on the reads. The data contain a few hundred thousand distinct CDR3 sequences, about a sixth of them singletons. The material sequenced was CD8+ T cells from PBMCs. This chain joins TRBV6-1 and TRBJ2-1; D may be TRBD1 (5 bases). This TCR was recovered from a human donor in good health (CMV status not recorded). Some clones in this sample may be carry-over from other donors' samples. The CDR3 reads CASSADSNSYNEQFF. As DNA, the CDR3 is TGTGCCAGCAGCGCTGACAGCAACTCCTACAATGAGCAGTTCTTC.